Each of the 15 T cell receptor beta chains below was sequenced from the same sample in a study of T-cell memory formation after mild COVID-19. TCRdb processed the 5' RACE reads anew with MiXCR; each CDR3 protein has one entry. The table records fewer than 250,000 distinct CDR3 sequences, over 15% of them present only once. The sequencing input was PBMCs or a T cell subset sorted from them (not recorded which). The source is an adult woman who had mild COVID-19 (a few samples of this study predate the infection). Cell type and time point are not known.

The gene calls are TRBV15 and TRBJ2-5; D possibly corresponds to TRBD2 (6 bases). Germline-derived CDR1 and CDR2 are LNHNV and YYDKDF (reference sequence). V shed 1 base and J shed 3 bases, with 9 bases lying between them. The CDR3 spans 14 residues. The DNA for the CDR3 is TGTGCCACCAGCAGAGGGGACTCAAAAGAGACCCAGTACTTC. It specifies CATSRGDSKETQYF. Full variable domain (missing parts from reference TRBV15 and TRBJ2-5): DAMVIQNPRYQVTQFGKPVTLSCSQTLNHNVMYWYQQKSSQAPKLLFHYYDKDFNNEADTPDNFQSRRPNTSFCFLDIRSPGLGDTAMYLCATSRGDSKETQYFGPGTRLLVL.

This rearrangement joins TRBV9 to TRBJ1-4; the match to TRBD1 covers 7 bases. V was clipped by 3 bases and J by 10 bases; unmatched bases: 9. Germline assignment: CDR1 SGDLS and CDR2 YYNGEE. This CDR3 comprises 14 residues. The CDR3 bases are TGTGCCAGCAGCGCCGACAGGGAGGTAGGAAAACTGTTTTTT. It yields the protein CASSADREVGKLFF.

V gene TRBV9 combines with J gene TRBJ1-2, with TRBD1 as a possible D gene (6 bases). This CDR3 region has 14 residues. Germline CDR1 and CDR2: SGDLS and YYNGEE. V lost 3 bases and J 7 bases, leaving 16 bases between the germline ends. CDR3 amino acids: CASSALAGVAGYTF. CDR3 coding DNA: TGTGCCAGCAGCGCCCTAGCAGGGGTTGCTGGCTACACCTTC. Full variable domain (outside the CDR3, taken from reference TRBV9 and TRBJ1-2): DSGVTQTPKHLITATGQRVTLRCSPRSGDLSVYWYQQSLDQGLQFLIQYYNGEERAKGNILERFSAQQFPDLHSELNLSSLELGDSALYFCASSALAGVAGYTFGSGTRLTVV.

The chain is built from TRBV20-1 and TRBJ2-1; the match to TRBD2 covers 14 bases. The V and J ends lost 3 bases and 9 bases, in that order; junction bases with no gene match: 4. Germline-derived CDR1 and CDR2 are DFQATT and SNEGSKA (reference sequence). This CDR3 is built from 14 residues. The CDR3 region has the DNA TGCAGTGCTAGCGGGACTAGCGGGGGTAGTGAGCAGTTCTTC. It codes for CSASGTSGGSEQFF.

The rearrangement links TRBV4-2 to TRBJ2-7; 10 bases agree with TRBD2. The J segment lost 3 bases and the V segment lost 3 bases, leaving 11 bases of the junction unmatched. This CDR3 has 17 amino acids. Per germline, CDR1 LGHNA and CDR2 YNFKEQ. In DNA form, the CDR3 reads TGTGCCAGCAGCCACTTGGGGGAGCGGGAGGGCCGCTACGAGCAGTACTTC. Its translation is CASSHLGEREGRYEQYF.

CDR3 protein: CASRGQSLNTEAFF. The CDR3 DNA reads as TGTGCCAGCAGGGGACAGTCCTTGAACACTGAAGCTTTCTTT. The chain couples TRBV27 to TRBJ1-1; 7 bases match TRBD1. Germline V CDR1 and CDR2: MNHEY, SMNVEV (reference sequence). J was trimmed by 0 bases and V by 6 bases; bases with no gene match: 4. The CDR3 runs 14 residues.

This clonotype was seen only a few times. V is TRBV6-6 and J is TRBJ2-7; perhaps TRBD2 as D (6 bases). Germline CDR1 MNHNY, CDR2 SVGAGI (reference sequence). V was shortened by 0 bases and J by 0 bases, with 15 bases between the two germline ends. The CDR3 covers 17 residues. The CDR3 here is CASSYSYRDSFSYEQYF. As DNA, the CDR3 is TGTGCCAGCAGTTACTCGTACCGGGACTCCTTCTCCTACGAGCAGTACTTC.

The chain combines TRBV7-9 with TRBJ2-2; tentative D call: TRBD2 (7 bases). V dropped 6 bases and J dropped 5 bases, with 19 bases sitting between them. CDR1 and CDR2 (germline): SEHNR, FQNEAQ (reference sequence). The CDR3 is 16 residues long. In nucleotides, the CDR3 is TGTGCCAGCAGTTTAACCCCGGGGGGCCGTACCGGGGAGCTGTTTTTT. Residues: CASSLTPGGRTGELFF.

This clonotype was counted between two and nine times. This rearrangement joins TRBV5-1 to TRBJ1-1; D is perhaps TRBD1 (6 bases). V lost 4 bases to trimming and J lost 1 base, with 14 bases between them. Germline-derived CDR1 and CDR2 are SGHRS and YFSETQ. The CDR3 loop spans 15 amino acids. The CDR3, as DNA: TGCGCCAGCAGCACTCTGACAGGCCGGAACACTGAAGCTTTCTTT. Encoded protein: CASSTLTGRNTEAFF.

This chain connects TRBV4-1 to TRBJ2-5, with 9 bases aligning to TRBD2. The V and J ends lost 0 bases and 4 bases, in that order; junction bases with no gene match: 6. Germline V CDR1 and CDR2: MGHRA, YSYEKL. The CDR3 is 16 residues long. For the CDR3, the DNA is TGCGCCAGCAGCCAAGATGGAGCGGGGGGACTAGAGACCCAGTACTTC. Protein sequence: CASSQDGAGGLETQYF.

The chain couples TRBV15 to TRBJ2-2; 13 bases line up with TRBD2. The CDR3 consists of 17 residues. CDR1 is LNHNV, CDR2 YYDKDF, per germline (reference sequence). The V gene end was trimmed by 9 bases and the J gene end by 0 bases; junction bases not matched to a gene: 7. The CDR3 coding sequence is TGTGCCACGAGACTAGCGGGGGGCTCGGCGAACACCGGGGAGCTGTTTTTT. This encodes CATRLAGGSANTGELFF.

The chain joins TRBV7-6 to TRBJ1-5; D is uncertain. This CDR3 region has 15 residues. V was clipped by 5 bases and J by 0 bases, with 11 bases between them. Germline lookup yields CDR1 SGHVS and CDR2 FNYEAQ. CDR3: CASSRGSYSNQPQHF. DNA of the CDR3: TGTGCCAGCAGCCGAGGATCTTATAGCAATCAGCCCCAGCATTTT.

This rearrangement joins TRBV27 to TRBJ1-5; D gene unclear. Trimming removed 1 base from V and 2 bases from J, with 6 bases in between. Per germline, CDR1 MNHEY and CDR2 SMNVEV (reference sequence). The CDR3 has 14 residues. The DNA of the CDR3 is TGTGCCAGCAGTTTATTTGCGGGCAATCAGCCCCAGCATTTT. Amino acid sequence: CASSLFAGNQPQHF.

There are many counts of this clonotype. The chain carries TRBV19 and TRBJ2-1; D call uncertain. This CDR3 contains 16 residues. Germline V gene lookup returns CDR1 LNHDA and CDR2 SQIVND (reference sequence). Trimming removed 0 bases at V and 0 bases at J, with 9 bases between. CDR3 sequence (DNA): TGTGCCAGTAGTATAGAGAAGTCCAGCTCCTACAATGAGCAGTTCTTC. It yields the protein CASSIEKSSSYNEQFF.

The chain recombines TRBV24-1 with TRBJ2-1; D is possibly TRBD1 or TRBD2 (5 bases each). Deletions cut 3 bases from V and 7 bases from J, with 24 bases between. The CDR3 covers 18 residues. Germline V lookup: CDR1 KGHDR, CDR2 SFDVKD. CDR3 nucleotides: TGTGCCACCAGTGATCATCTCGTCGGGGCGAGTGGGCGGAATGAGCAGTTCTTC. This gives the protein CATSDHLVGASGRNEQFF.